One and the same sample provided the 4 T cell receptor beta chains below, sequenced in a study of blood T cell repertoires in COVID-19. Sequenced by immunoSEQ multiplex PCR; TCRdb stores in-frame clones only, minus some. This sample has tens of thousands of clones, with about nine tenths found just once. Source material: peripheral blood. The receptors here all came from a man between 65 and 85 years old with acute or convalescent COVID-19.

This chain uses TRBV12-3 or TRBV12-4 with TRBJ1-4; D is unresolved. This CDR3 has 13 residues. V lost 5 bases and J 7 bases, leaving 11 bases between the germline ends. The CDR3 loop is CASSRGKSEKLFF. The CDR3 DNA reads TGTGCCAGCAGTCGGGGTAAGAGTGAAAAACTGTTTTTT.

As DNA, the CDR3 is TGTGCCAGTAGTATAGTACCAGGGATTTATGAAAAACTGTTTTTT. Translating it yields CASSIVPGIYEKLFF. The V call is TRBV19, the J call TRBJ1-4; maybe TRBD1 (5 bases). The V gene's germline CDR1 is LNHDA and CDR2 SQIVND (reference sequence). This CDR3 comprises 15 residues. Trimming removed 1 base at V and 6 bases at J, with 12 bases between.

This chain uses TRBV5-4 with TRBJ1-6, with D maybe TRBD1 (6 bases). Germline assignment: CDR1 SGHNT and CDR2 YYREEE (reference sequence). Deletions cut 1 base from V and 8 bases from J, with 16 bases between. CDR3 size: 16 residues. CDR3 region: CASSLSRDIAYSPLHF. The CDR3, as DNA: TGTGCCAGCAGCTTGTCCCGGGACATCGCGTATTCACCCCTCCACTTT.

The rearrangement uses TRBV5-4 and TRBJ2-7; perhaps TRBD1 as D (6 bases). V shed 4 bases and J shed 5 bases, with 19 bases lying between them. CDR1 is SGHNT and CDR2 is YYREEE in the germline V gene (reference sequence). The CDR3 covers 15 residues. The chain's CDR3 is CASSGDTTTVNEQYF. In DNA form, the CDR3 reads TGTGCCAGCAGCGGGGACACCACAACAGTCAACGAGCAGTACTTC. Full variable domain (rest looked up from reference TRBV5-4 and TRBJ2-7): ETGVTQSPTHLIKTRGQQVTLRCSSQSGHNTVSWYQQALGQGPQFIFQYYREEENGRGNFPPRFSGLQFPNYSSELNVNALELDDSALYLCASSGDTTTVNEQYFGPGTRLTVT.